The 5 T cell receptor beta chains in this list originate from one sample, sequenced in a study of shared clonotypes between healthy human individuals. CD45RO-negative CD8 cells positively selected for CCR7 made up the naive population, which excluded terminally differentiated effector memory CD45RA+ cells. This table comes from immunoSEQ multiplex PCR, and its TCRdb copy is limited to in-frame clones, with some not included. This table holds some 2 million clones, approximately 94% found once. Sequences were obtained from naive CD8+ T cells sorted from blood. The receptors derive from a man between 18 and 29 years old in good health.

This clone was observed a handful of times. The CDR3 sequence: CSVQTGSNSPLHF. CDR3 sequence (DNA): TGCAGCGTCCAGACAGGGAGTAATTCACCCCTCCACTTT. The chain links TRBV29-1 to TRBJ1-6; TRBD1 aligns across 7 bases. In germline, CDR1 is SQVTM, CDR2 ANQGSEA. The CDR3 spans 13 residues. V gave up 6 bases and J gave up 6 bases; unmatched junction bases: 5.

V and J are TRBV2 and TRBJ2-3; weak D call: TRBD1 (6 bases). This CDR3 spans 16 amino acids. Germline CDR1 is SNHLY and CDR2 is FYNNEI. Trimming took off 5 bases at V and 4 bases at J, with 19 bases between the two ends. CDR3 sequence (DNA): TGTGCCAGCAGTTTCAACAGGGCAGAAGGAGCAGATACGCAGTATTTT. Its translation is CASSFNRAEGADTQYF.

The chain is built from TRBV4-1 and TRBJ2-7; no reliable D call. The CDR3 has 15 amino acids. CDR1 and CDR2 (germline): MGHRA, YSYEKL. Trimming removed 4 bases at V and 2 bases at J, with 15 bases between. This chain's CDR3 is CASSPITGSAYEQYF. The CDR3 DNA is TGCGCCAGCAGCCCCATTACCGGGTCGGCCTACGAGCAGTACTTC.

The CDR3 coding sequence is TGCGCCAGCAGCTGGGATAGGCTTTCGAGGTCTGGGGCCAACGTCCTGACTTTC. Protein product: CASSWDRLSRSGANVLTF. The chain combines TRBV5-1 with TRBJ2-6; no firm D call. CDR3 length: 18 amino acids. Deletions cut 3 bases from V and 1 base from J, with 17 bases between. Per germline, CDR1 SGHRS and CDR2 YFSETQ.

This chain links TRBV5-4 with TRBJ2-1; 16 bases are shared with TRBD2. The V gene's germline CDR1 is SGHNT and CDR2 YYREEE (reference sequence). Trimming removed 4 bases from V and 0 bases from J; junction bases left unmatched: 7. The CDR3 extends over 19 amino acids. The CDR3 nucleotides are TGTGCCAGCAGCGGGACTAGCGGGGGGGCCCCTAGCTCCTACAATGAGCAGTTCTTC. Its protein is CASSGTSGGAPSSYNEQFF.